The sequence of this TCR beta chain was determined in a study of PD-L1 blockade in urothelial cancer. For the study at large: Of some 30 patients, fewer than 27 were males with bladder-origin urothelial cancer. T cells were recovered from blood samples at a median of approximately 150,000.

Method: immunoSEQ multiplex PCR; TCRdb's copy keeps in-frame clones and lacks some. This table holds tens of thousands of clones, 90% found once. Time point here: pretreatment peripheral blood. Disease in patients was locally advanced or metastatic urothelial carcinoma. The CDR3 has 16 amino acids. Per germline, CDR1 MDHEN and CDR2 SYDVKM. J gave up 7 bases and V 7 bases, and 16 bases lay outside the gene matches. For this clone: As yet, its antigen is unknown.

General study points: Durable-benefit patients showed greater tumor-associated blood clone expansion at 3 weeks.

The sample was PBMCs, taken around atezolizumab (anti-PD-L1) treatment. The clonotype originates from a man aged 55 to 70 with urothelial cancer. The J gene is TRBJ1-5, the V gene TRBV28, with 7 bases aligning to TRBD1. The CDR3 DNA reads as TGTGCCAGCACCGAGGCGGCCTCGACAGGGTACCAGCCCCAGCATTTT. Its protein is CASTEAASTGYQPQHF.